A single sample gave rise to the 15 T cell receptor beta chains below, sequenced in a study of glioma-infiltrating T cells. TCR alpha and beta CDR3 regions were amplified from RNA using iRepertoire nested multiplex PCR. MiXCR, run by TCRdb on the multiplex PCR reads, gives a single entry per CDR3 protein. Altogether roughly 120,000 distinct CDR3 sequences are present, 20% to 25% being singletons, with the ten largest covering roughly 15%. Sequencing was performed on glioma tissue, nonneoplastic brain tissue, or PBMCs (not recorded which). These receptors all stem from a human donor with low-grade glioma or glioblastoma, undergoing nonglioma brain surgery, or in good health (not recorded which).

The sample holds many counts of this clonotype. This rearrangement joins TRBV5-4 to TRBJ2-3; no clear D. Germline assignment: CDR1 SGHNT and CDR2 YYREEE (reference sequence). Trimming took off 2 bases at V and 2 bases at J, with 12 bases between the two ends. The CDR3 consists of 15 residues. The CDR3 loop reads CASSFTGLATDTQYF. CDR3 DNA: TGTGCCAGCAGCTTTACCGGCTTGGCCACAGATACGCAGTATTTT. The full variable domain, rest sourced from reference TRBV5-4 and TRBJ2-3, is ETGVTQSPTHLIKTRGQQVTLRCSSQSGHNTVSWYQQALGQGPQFIFQYYREEENGRGNFPPRFSGLQFPNYSSELNVNALELDDSALYLCASSFTGLATDTQYFGPGTRLTVL.

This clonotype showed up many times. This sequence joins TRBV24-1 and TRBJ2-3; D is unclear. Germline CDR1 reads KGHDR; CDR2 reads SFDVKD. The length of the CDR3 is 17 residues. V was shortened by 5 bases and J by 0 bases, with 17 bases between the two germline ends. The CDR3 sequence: CATSAPTGRTSTDTQYF. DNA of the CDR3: TGTGCCACCAGTGCTCCGACTGGAAGAACTAGCACAGATACGCAGTATTTT.

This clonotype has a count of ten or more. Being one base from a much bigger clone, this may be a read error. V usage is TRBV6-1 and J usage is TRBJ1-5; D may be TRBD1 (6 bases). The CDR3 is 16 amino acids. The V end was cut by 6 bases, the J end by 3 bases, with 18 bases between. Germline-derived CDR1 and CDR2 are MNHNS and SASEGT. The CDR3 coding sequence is TGTGCCAGCAGCTCCCTCGCAGGGGTGTACAATCAGCCCCAGCATTTT. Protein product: CASSSLAGVYNQPQHF.

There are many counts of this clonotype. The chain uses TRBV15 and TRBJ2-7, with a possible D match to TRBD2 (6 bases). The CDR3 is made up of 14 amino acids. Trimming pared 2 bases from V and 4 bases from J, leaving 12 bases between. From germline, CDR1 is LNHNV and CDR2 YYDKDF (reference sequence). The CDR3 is CATSRLLEGYEQYF. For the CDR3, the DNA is TGTGCCACCAGCAGACTCCTGGAGGGTTACGAGCAGTACTTC.

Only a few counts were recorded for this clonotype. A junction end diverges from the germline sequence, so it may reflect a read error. The CDR3 loop is CSSSGQGAYNEQFF. The DNA for the CDR3 is TGTTCCAGCAGTGGACAGGGGGCTTACAATGAGCAGTTCTTC. The genes are TRBV6-2 or TRBV6-3 and TRBJ2-1; 11 bases are a match to TRBD1. This CDR3 comprises 14 residues. The V gene's germline CDR1 is MNHEY and CDR2 SVGEGT.

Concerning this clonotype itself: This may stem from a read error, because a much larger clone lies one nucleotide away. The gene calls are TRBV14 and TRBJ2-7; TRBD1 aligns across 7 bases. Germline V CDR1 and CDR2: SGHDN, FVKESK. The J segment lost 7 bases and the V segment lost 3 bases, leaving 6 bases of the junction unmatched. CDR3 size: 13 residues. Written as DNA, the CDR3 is TGTGCCAGCAGCCAGGGGACAGTCCGGGAGCAGTACTTC. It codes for CASSQGTVREQYF.

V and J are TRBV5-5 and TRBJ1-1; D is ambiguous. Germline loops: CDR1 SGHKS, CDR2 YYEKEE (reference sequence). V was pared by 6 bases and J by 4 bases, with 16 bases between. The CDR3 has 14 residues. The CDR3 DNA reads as TGTGCCAGCATCCCACGGGGAGGCCGCACTGAAGCTTTCTTT. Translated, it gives CASIPRGGRTEAFF.

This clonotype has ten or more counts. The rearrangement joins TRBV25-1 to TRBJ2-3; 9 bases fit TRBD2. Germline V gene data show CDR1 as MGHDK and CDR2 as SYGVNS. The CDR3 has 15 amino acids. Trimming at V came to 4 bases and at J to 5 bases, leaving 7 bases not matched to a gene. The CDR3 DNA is TGTGCCAGCAGTGCCGGGACTAGCCCCCGAGATACGCAGTATTTT. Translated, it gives CASSAGTSPRDTQYF.

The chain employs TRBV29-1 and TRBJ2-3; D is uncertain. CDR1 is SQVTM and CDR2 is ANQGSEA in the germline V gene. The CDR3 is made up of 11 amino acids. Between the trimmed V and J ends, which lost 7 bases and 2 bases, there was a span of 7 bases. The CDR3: CSARPTDTQYF. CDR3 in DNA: TGCAGCGCTCGGCCCACAGATACGCAGTATTTT.

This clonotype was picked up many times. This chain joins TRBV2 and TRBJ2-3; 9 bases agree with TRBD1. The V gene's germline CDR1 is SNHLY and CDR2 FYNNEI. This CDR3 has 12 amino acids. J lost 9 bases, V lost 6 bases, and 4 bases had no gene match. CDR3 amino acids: CASSEGQGTQYF. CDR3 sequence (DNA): TGTGCCAGCAGCGAGGGACAGGGAACGCAGTATTTT.

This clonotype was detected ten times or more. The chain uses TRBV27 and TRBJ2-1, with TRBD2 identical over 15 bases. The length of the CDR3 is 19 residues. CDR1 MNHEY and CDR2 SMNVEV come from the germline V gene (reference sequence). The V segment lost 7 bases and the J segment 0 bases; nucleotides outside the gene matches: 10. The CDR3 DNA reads TGTGCCAGCAAACACCCGGGACTAGCGGGAGGAAGCTCCTACAATGAGCAGTTCTTC. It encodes CASKHPGLAGGSSYNEQFF.

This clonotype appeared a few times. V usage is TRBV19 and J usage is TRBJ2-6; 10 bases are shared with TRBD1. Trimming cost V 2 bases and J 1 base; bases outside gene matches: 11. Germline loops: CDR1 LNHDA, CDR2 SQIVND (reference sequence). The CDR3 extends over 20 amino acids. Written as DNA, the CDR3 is TGTGCCAGTAGTATAACCATCCGGGACAGGGGTGGATCTGGGGCCAACGTCCTGACTTTC. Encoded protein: CASSITIRDRGGSGANVLTF.

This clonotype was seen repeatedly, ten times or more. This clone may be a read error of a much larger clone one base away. The chain's CDR3 is CASSTRKTSGGPDTQYF. The DNA for the CDR3 is TGTGCCAGCAGCACTAGGAAGACTAGCGGGGGTCCTGATACGCAGTATTTT. The V gene is TRBV6-2 or TRBV6-3, the J gene TRBJ2-3; 12 bases are shared with TRBD2. The germline gives CDR1 MNHEY, CDR2 SVGEGT. The CDR3 length is 17 residues. V lost 6 bases and J lost 6; bases outside the gene matches: 13.

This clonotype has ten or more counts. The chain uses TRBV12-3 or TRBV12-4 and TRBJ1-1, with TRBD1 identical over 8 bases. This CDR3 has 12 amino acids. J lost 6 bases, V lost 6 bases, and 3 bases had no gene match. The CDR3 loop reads CASRRTGPEAFF. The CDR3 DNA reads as TGTGCCAGCAGGCGGACAGGGCCTGAAGCTTTCTTT.

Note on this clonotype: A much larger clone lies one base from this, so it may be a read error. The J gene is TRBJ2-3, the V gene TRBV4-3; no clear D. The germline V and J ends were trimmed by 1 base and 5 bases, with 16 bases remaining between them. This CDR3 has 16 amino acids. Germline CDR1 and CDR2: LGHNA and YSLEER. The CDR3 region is CASSQVEGFYVDTQYF. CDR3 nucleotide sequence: TGCGCCAGCAGCCAAGTGGAAGGATTTTATGTAGATACGCAGTATTTT.